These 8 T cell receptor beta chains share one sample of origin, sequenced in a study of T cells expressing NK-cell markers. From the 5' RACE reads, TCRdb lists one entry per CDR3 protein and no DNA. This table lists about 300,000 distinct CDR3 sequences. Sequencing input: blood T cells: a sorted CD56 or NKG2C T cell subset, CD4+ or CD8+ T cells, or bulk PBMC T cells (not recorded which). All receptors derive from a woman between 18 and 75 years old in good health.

The CDR3 reads CASTKREGLDTQYF. The rearrangement links TRBV6-1 to TRBJ2-3; TCRdb indicates TRBD2, and absent DNA this call remains unverified. Germline CDR1 is MNHNS and CDR2 is SASEGT. The CDR3 covers 14 residues.

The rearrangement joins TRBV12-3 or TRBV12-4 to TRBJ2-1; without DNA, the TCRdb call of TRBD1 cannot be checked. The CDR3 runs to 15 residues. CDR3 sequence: CASSLRGKRNNEQFF.

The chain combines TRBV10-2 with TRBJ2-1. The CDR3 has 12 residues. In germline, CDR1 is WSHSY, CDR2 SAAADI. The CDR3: CASRAFRNEQFF.

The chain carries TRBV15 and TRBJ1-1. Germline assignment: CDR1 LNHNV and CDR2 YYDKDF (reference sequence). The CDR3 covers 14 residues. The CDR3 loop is CATSRGGVTVEAFF.

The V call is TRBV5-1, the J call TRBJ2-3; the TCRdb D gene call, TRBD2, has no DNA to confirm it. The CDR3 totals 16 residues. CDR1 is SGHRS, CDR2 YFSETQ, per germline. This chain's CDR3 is CASSLLAGGGADTQYF. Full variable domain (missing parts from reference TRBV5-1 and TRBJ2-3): KAGVTQTPRYLIKTRGQQVTLSCSPISGHRSVSWYQQTPGQGLQFLFEYFSETQRNKGNFPGRFSGRQFSNSRSEMNVSTLELGDSALYLCASSLLAGGGADTQYFGPGTRLTVL.

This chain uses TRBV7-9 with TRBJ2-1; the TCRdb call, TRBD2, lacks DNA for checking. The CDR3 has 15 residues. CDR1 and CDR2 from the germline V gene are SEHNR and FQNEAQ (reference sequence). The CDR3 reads CASSEPGLAGNEQFF.

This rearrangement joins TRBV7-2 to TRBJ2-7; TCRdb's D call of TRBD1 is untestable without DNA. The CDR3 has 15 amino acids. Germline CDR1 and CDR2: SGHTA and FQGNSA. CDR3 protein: CASSPRGVSSYEQYF.

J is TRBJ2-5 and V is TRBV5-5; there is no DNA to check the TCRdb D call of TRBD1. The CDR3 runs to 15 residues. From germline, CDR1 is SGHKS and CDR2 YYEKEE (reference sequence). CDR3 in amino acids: CASSPQTAVRGTQYF.